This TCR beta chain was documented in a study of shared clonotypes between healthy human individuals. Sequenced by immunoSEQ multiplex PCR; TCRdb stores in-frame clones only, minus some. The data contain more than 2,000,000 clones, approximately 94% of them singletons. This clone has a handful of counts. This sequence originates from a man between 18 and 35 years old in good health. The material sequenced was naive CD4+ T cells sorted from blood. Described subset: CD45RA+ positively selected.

In DNA form, the CDR3 reads TGTGCCTGGAGTTCCGCGTATTTCGCCCGCCGTGGCTACACCTTC. It specifies CAWSSAYFARRGYTF. The chain is built from TRBV30 and TRBJ1-2; D call uncertain. The CDR3 sequence is 15 residues long. Per germline, CDR1 GTSNPN and CDR2 SVGIG (reference sequence). The V end lost 2 bases, the J end lost 7 bases, and 20 bases lay between the germline ends.